Listed below are T cell receptor beta chains from one sample, sequenced in a study of blood T cell repertoires in COVID-19. Method: immunoSEQ multiplex PCR; TCRdb's copy keeps in-frame clones and lacks some. This table has fewer than 400,000 clones, approximately 91% appearing once. The sample comprised PBMCs or T cells enriched from blood (not recorded which). These receptors all stem from a woman aged 25-40 years who had been exposed to COVID-19. Both conserved end residues are part of each CDR3. A D gene is named only where the DNA matches it firmly.

TRBV7-9	TRBJ1-2	NA	CASSLVGGSGYTF	TGTGCCAGCAGCTTAGTCGGGGGATCTGGCTACACCTTC
TRBV12-5	TRBJ2-3	NA	CASSPGAILSARTDTQYF	TGTGCTAGTTCACCTGGGGCTATTTTGTCGGCCCGCACAGATACGCAGTATTTT
TRBV5-6	TRBJ1-2	TRBD1	CASRQGFYGYTF	TGTGCCAGCAGACAGGGGTTCTATGGCTACACCTTC
TRBV6-5	TRBJ2-4	NA	CASSHRVGINIQYF	TGTGCCAGCAGCCACAGGGTCGGCATAAACATTCAGTACTTC
TRBV6-5	TRBJ2-5	NA	CASSLDSRETQYF	TGTGCCAGCAGTCTCGACAGCCGGGAGACCCAGTACTTC
TRBV4-3	TRBJ2-7	NA	CASSQENQAYEQYF	TGCGCCAGCAGCCAAGAAAATCAGGCCTACGAGCAGTACTTC
TRBV7-9	TRBJ2-3	NA	CASSYLTASYYSTDTQYF	TGTGCCAGCAGCTACCTGACAGCCTCCTACTATAGCACAGATACGCAGTATTTT
TRBV29-1	TRBJ2-5	TRBD1	CSVGGGQLTEETQYF	TGCAGCGTTGGAGGGGGACAGCTGACTGAAGAGACCCAGTACTTC
TRBV7-7	TRBJ2-2	TRBD1	CASRRGQGITGELFF	TGTGCCAGCAGAAGAGGACAGGGGATCACCGGGGAGCTGTTTTTT
TRBV19	TRBJ1-5	NA	CASSIGVWDQPQHF	TGTGCCAGTAGTATCGGGGTGTGGGATCAGCCCCAGCATTTT
TRBV27	TRBJ1-6	NA	CASSYRKFNSPLHF	TGTGCCAGCAGCTACAGGAAGTTTAATTCACCCCTCCACTTT
TRBV20-1	TRBJ2-3	TRBD2	CSASRASGYTDTQYF	TGCAGTGCTAGTCGGGCTAGCGGGTACACAGATACGCAGTATTTT
TRBV12-5	TRBJ1-2	NA	CASGLVTGRSYGYTF	TGTGCTAGTGGTTTGGTAACGGGTCGTAGCTATGGCTACACCTTC
TRBV2	TRBJ1-5	TRBD1	CASSPGGLSNQPQHF	TGTGCCAGCAGCCCAGGGGGCCTTAGCAATCAGCCCCAGCATTTT
TRBV5-1	TRBJ1-4	NA	CASSREINEKLFF	TGCGCCAGCAGCAGGGAGATAAATGAAAAACTGTTTTTT
TRBV19	TRBJ2-1	NA	CASRRGRGVGSYNEQFF	TGTGCCAGTAGAAGGGGGCGGGGGGTTGGCTCCTACAATGAGCAGTTCTTC
TRBV9	TRBJ1-5	NA	CASSRWGDQPQHF	TGTGCCAGCTCCCGGTGGGGAGACCAGCCCCAGCATTTT
TRBV4-3	TRBJ2-3	NA	CASSQGRGSTDTQYF	TGCGCCAGCAGCCAAGGCAGGGGTAGCACAGATACGCAGTATTTT
TRBV5-5	TRBJ1-2	TRBD1	CASSFDSARGYYGYTF	TGTGCCAGCAGCTTTGATTCTGCCAGGGGGTACTATGGCTACACCTTC
TRBV7-9	TRBJ1-4	NA	CASSLRRGRNEKLFF	TGTGCCAGCAGCCTCCGCCGGGGTCGTAATGAAAAACTGTTTTTT
TRBV5-1	TRBJ2-7	TRBD1	CASRGQAEQYF	TGCGCCAGCAGGGGACAGGCCGAGCAGTACTTC
TRBV4-2	TRBJ2-2	TRBD2	CASSHLAGGTGELFF	TGTGCCAGCAGCCACCTAGCGGGGGGAACCGGGGAGCTGTTTTTT
TRBV7-9	TRBJ1-2	NA	CASSLTPGPSGYTF	TGTGCCAGCAGCCTCACCCCCGGTCCCTCGGGGTACACCTTC